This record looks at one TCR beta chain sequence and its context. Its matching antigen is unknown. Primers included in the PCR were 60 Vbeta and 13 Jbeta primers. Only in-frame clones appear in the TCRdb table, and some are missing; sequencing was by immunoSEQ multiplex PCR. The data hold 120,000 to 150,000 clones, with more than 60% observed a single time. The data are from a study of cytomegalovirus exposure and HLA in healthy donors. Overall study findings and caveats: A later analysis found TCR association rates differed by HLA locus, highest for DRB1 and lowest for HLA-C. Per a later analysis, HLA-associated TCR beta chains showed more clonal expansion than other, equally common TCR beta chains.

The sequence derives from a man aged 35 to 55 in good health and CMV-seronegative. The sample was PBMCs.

CDR3 in amino acids: CAWSTDRANEQFF. DNA for the CDR3: TGTGCCTGGAGTACGGACAGAGCCAATGAGCAGTTCTTC. The gene calls are TRBV30 and TRBJ2-1, with a tentative D call TRBD1 (6 bases). Trimming left V 2 bases short and J 6 bases short, with 11 bases between. Germline CDR1 reads GTSNPN; CDR2 reads SVGIG (reference sequence). The CDR3 loop spans 13 amino acids.